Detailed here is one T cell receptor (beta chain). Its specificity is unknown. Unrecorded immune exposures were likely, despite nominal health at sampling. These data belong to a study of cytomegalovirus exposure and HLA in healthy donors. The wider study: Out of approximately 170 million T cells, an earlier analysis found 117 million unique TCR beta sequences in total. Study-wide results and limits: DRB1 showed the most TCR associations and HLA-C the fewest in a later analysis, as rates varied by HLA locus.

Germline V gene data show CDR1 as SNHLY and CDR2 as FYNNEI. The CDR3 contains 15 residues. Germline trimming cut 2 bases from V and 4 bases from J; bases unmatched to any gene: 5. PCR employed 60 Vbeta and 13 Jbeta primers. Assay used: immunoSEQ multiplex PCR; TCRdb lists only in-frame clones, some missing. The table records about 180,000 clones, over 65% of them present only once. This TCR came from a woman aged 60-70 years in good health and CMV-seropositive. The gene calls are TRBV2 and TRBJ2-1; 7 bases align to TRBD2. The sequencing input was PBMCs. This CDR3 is CASSEPSGNYNEQFF. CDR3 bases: TGTGCCAGCAGTGAACCTAGCGGAAATTACAATGAGCAGTTCTTC.